This TCR beta chain is drawn from a study of radiation and T cells in renal cell carcinoma. Study information: Nephrectomy followed 15 Gy stereotactic body radiation by 4 weeks.

Germline V lookup: CDR1 MGHRA, CDR2 YSYEKL. This CDR3 has 15 amino acids. Trimming cost V 1 base and J 3 bases; bases outside gene matches: 3. Assay: immunoSEQ multiplex PCR; the TCRdb copy retains only in-frame clones and omits some. The sample carries almost 50,000 clones, less than 85% recorded once. As for time point: blood 2 weeks post-SBRT. The treatment here: 15 Gy SBRT to primary tumor, nephrectomy 4 weeks later. Serial blood draws occurred at baseline and 2 and 4 weeks post-SBRT. This renal cell carcinoma was of the clear cell type. This sequence was found in a woman aged 70-85 years with renal cell carcinoma. Sequences were derived from blood, sampled from a patient whose treatment included radiotherapy and nephrectomy. The chain is built from TRBV4-1 and TRBJ2-7; 10 positions match TRBD2. The CDR3: CASSQASGSIYEQYF. The CDR3, as DNA: TGCGCCAGCAGCCAAGCTAGCGGGAGCATCTACGAGCAGTACTTC.